These 4 T cell receptor beta chains share one sample of origin, sequenced in a study of blood T cell repertoires in COVID-19. Method: immunoSEQ multiplex PCR; TCRdb's copy keeps in-frame clones and lacks some. In the table there are around 300,000 clones, around 89% of which are singletons. The sequenced sample consisted of PBMCs or T cells enriched from blood (not recorded which). The receptors stem from a woman aged 50 to 60 who had recovered from COVID-19.

The genes are TRBV10-3 and TRBJ2-7; D possibly corresponds to TRBD1 (5 bases). In germline, CDR1 is ENHRY, CDR2 SYGVKD. V shed 8 bases and J shed 6 bases, with 14 bases lying between them. The CDR3 consists of 12 residues. Here the CDR3 DNA reads TGTGCCATCGGGGCTACGGCGGCCGAGCAGTACTTC. Translating gives CAIGATAAEQYF.

The DNA for the CDR3 is TGTGCCAGCAGTGAGGGGAGGGTTACCTACGAGCAGTACTTC. It specifies CASSEGRVTYEQYF. The gene calls are TRBV6-4 and TRBJ2-7; 7 bases line up with TRBD2. The germline V gene has CDR1 MRHNA and CDR2 SNTAGT. The CDR3 totals 14 residues. V lost 3 bases, J lost 2 bases, and 4 bases stayed unmatched.

This chain joins TRBV18 and TRBJ1-2; possible D gene TRBD1, 5 bases. This CDR3 has 15 amino acids. V was cut by 3 bases and J by 7 bases, with 18 bases left in between. CDR1 is KGHSH and CDR2 is LQKENI in the germline V gene. CDR3 protein: CASSPVTDRQGGYTF. CDR3 DNA: TGTGCCAGCTCACCTGTAACCGACCGGCAGGGTGGCTACACCTTC.

V is TRBV5-1 and J is TRBJ1-5; D ambiguous. This CDR3 comprises 13 residues. Trimming removed 0 bases at V and 4 bases at J, with 5 bases between. Germline V gene data show CDR1 as SGHRS and CDR2 as YFSETQ. This chain's CDR3 is CASSLGRNQPQHF. CDR3 nucleotides: TGCGCCAGCAGCTTGGGCCGGAATCAGCCCCAGCATTTT.